The 32 T cell receptor beta chains in this list originate from one sample, sequenced in a study of cytomegalovirus exposure and HLA in healthy donors. PCR amplification relied on 60 Vbeta primers (plus 13 Jbeta primers). Produced via immunoSEQ multiplex PCR; TCRdb's table is partial and in-frame only. The sample records under 200,000 clones, approximately 80% being singletons. Source material: PBMCs. The receptors stem from a man aged 25 to 40 in good health and CMV-seronegative.

This chain links TRBV7-2 with TRBJ2-7; 10 bases are a match to TRBD2. This CDR3 comprises 15 residues. Germline CDR1 is SGHTA and CDR2 is FQGNSA. V was clipped by 1 base and J by 6 bases; unmatched bases: 6. This CDR3 reads CASSLEASGGPEQYF. For the CDR3, the DNA is TGTGCCAGCAGCTTAGAGGCTAGCGGGGGTCCCGAGCAGTACTTC.

The count of this clone is one. The rearrangement uses TRBV28 and TRBJ1-2; D gene ambiguous. The V end lost 6 bases, the J end lost 1 base, and 12 bases lay between the germline ends. The CDR3 has 14 amino acids. The germline CDR1 and CDR2 sequences are MDHEN and SYDVKM. The CDR3 DNA is TGTGCCAGCAGCTTCCTTAGTTATAACTATGGCTACACCTTC. As protein: CASSFLSYNYGYTF.

J is TRBJ2-6 and V is TRBV4-1, with D perhaps TRBD1 (6 bases). CDR1 MGHRA and CDR2 YSYEKL come from the germline V gene. Trimming shortened V by 3 bases and J by 2 bases, and 8 bases separated the two germline ends. The length of the CDR3 is 15 residues. The CDR3 is CASSQGAAGANVLTF. CDR3 sequence (DNA): TGCGCCAGCAGCCAGGGGGCGGCTGGGGCCAACGTCCTGACTTTC.

The chain uses TRBV6-6 and TRBJ2-1; no reliable D call. The CDR3 is 12 residues long. The V end was cut by 5 bases, the J end by 9 bases, with 11 bases between. Germline V gene data show CDR1 as MNHNY and CDR2 as SVGAGI (reference sequence). For the CDR3, the DNA is TGTGCCAGCAGTCCCCGCCTAGTTGAGCAGTTCTTC. It translates to CASSPRLVEQFF.

V gene TRBV4-1 combines with J gene TRBJ2-3, with D possibly being TRBD2 (5 bases). CDR1 is MGHRA, CDR2 YSYEKL, per germline. V was trimmed by 4 bases and J by 6 bases, leaving 11 bases between them. CDR3 length: 13 amino acids. This CDR3 is CASSLEAPDTQYF. The CDR3 DNA reads as TGCGCCAGCAGCCTGGAGGCCCCGGATACGCAGTATTTT.

The chain joins TRBV5-1 to TRBJ2-1, with 10 nucleotides matching TRBD1. There are 16 residues in the CDR3. With 3 bases clipped from V and 7 bases from J, the junction kept 10 bases outside the gene matches. Germline V gene data show CDR1 as SGHRS and CDR2 as YFSETQ. CDR3 nucleotides: TGCGCCAGCAGCTCGACAGGGGGCGCGGGTGGGAATGAGCAGTTCTTC. Translating it yields CASSSTGGAGGNEQFF.

This sequence joins TRBV15 and TRBJ1-1; the D gene is possibly TRBD1 (5 bases). V was pared by 6 bases and J by 1 base, with 9 bases between. The CDR3 sequence is 13 residues long. From germline, CDR1 is LNHNV and CDR2 YYDKDF (reference sequence). CDR3 nucleotide sequence: TGTGCCACCAGAAAGACAGCGAACACTGAAGCTTTCTTT. It specifies CATRKTANTEAFF.

This sequence joins TRBV5-1 and TRBJ2-7; 7 bases fit TRBD1. In germline, CDR1 is SGHRS, CDR2 YFSETQ. J gave up 0 bases and V 4 bases, and 7 bases lay outside the gene matches. The CDR3 extends over 15 amino acids. The CDR3 is CASSTGDQSSYEQYF. The CDR3 DNA reads as TGCGCCAGCAGCACAGGGGACCAAAGCTCCTACGAGCAGTACTTC.

The rearrangement uses TRBV30 and TRBJ1-5; the D is unclear. V was pared by 2 bases and J by 8 bases, with 10 bases between. The germline gives CDR1 GTSNPN, CDR2 SVGIG (reference sequence). This CDR3 spans 12 amino acids. CDR3 region: CAWSFFGKPQHF. CDR3 bases: TGTGCCTGGAGTTTTTTCGGGAAGCCCCAGCATTTT.

This chain links TRBV18 with TRBJ1-4; the match to TRBD1 covers 8 bases. The trim removed 3 bases at V and 5 bases at J, leaving 2 bases unmatched. There are 14 residues in the CDR3. CDR1 is KGHSH, CDR2 LQKENI, per germline. The CDR3 nucleotides read TGTGCCAGCTCACCGGGACAGGAGAATGAAAAACTGTTTTTT. Translated: CASSPGQENEKLFF.

The chain recombines TRBV2 with TRBJ1-5; tentative D call: TRBD1 (5 bases). Germline CDR1 reads SNHLY; CDR2 reads FYNNEI. The CDR3 spans 14 residues. The V and J ends lost 7 bases and 4 bases respectively, with 14 bases between them. The CDR3 DNA reads TGTGCCAGCAACTCAGGGCGCTTTAATCAGCCCCAGCATTTT. This gives the protein CASNSGRFNQPQHF.

The V and J genes are TRBV6-4 and TRBJ2-1; 8 bases fit TRBD1. V trimming: 6 bases; J trimming: 7 bases; junction bases outside the gene matches: 2. CDR3 length: 12 amino acids. Germline values: CDR1 MRHNA, CDR2 SNTAGT. The CDR3 DNA is TGTGCCAGCAGCGGGGACAGGAATGAGCAGTTCTTC. Its protein is CASSGDRNEQFF.

The chain recombines TRBV7-3 with TRBJ2-5; TRBD1 agrees at 7 bases. Germline V lookup: CDR1 SGHTA, CDR2 FQGTGA. V was pared by 5 bases and J by 2 bases, with 5 bases of the junction left unmatched. This CDR3 has 14 amino acids. The CDR3 sequence is CASSLQGIQETQYF. In DNA form, the CDR3 reads TGTGCCAGCAGCCTACAGGGGATACAAGAGACCCAGTACTTC.

The rearrangement links TRBV5-6 to TRBJ2-5; 11 bases agree with TRBD2. The CDR3 covers 16 residues. V trimming: 2 bases; J trimming: 5 bases; junction bases outside the gene matches: 8. CDR1 and CDR2 from the germline V gene are SGHDT and YYEEEE. The CDR3 bases are TGTGCCAGCAGCTTATATAGCGGGAGGGGAGGGGAGACCCAGTACTTC. Translated: CASSLYSGRGGETQYF.

V and J are TRBV30 and TRBJ2-3; 11 bases agree with TRBD2. This CDR3 spans 17 amino acids. CDR1 GTSNPN and CDR2 SVGIG come from the germline V gene (reference sequence). J lost 3 bases, V lost 1 base, and 9 bases had no gene match. CDR3 sequence reads: CAWSGIAGGPGTDTQYF. CDR3 DNA: TGTGCCTGGAGTGGAATAGCGGGAGGGCCGGGAACAGATACGCAGTATTTT.

This clone showed up just a few times. The genes are TRBV5-1 and TRBJ2-7; 7 positions agree with TRBD1. Germline CDR1 and CDR2: SGHRS and YFSETQ. The V and J ends lost 0 bases and 5 bases, in that order; junction bases with no gene match: 5. The CDR3 covers 14 residues. The CDR3 is CASSLETGDDEQYF. In DNA form, the CDR3 reads TGCGCCAGCAGCTTGGAAACAGGGGACGACGAGCAGTACTTC.

The chain joins TRBV6-1 to TRBJ1-4; 7 nucleotides agree with TRBD1. The CDR3 sequence is 17 residues long. The germline gives CDR1 MNHNS, CDR2 SASEGT. V trimming: 4 bases; J trimming: 5 bases; junction bases outside the gene matches: 13. The CDR3: CASSAPRTGPGNEKLFF. CDR3 DNA sequence: TGTGCCAGCAGTGCCCCCAGGACAGGCCCCGGGAATGAAAAACTGTTTTTT.

This chain uses TRBV7-2 with TRBJ2-1; 7 positions match TRBD2. Germline V gene sequence: CDR1 SGHTA, CDR2 FQGNSA. The CDR3 is 16 amino acids. With V trimmed by 5 bases and J by 3 bases, 10 bases remained unmatched. CDR3 residues: CASSPWLREVYNEQFF. The CDR3 DNA reads as TGTGCCAGCAGCCCCTGGCTCCGGGAGGTCTACAATGAGCAGTTCTTC.

The V call is TRBV6-5, the J call TRBJ1-1; perhaps TRBD1 as D (6 bases). Germline V gives CDR1 MNHEY, CDR2 SVGAGI. The CDR3 length is 13 residues. Trimming took 8 bases from V and 4 from J, leaving 14 bases between them. CDR3 DNA: TGTGCCAGCTGGCAGGGGTTTTCCACTGAAGCTTTCTTT. It yields the protein CASWQGFSTEAFF.

J is TRBJ1-3 and V is TRBV10-3, with D unclear. V dropped 7 bases and J dropped 0 bases, with 10 bases sitting between them. Germline V gene lookup returns CDR1 ENHRY and CDR2 SYGVKD. The CDR3 contains 14 residues. CDR3 bases: TGTGCCATCACTAACCGGGACTCTGGAAACACCATATATTTT. Residues: CAITNRDSGNTIYF.

The rearrangement links TRBV2 to TRBJ2-7; TRBD2 matches at 7 bases. V shed 1 base, J shed 6 bases, and the junction held 3 bases outside the gene matches. Looked up from germline, CDR1 is SNHLY and CDR2 is FYNNEI. The CDR3 length is 13 residues. The CDR3 DNA sequence: TGTGCCAGCAGTGAAGAGGGACTAAGCGAGCAGTACTTC. This codes for CASSEEGLSEQYF.

For the CDR3, the DNA is TGTGCCAGCAGCTTACGGAGCATTCAGTACTTC. Its protein product is CASSLRSIQYF. The rearrangement uses TRBV7-9 and TRBJ2-4; D is ambiguous. This CDR3 spans 11 amino acids. V was pared by 2 bases and J by 9 bases, with 5 bases between. Germline CDR1 and CDR2: SEHNR and FQNEAQ (reference sequence).

This clone was observed a single time. The chain recombines TRBV7-8 with TRBJ1-1; 8 bases align to TRBD1. The CDR3 loop spans 16 amino acids. With 5 bases clipped from V and 0 bases from J, the junction kept 8 bases outside the gene matches. Germline V gives CDR1 SGHVS, CDR2 FQNEAQ. The CDR3 DNA reads as TGTGCCAGCAGCACGTCGACAGGGGCTTTGAACACTGAAGCTTTCTTT. Translation: CASSTSTGALNTEAFF. Using reference TRBV7-8 and TRBJ1-1 for the parts outside the CDR3, the full variable domain is GAGVSQSPRYKVAKRGQDVALRCDPISGHVSLFWYQQALGQGPEFLTYFQNEAQLDKSGLPSDRFFAERPEGSVSTLKIQRTQQEDSAVYLCASSTSTGALNTEAFFGQGTRLTVV.

The J gene is TRBJ2-7, the V gene TRBV11-2, with TRBD1 as a possible D gene (6 bases). This CDR3 spans 15 amino acids. V lost 0 bases, J lost 5 bases, and 14 bases lay in between. Germline V CDR1 and CDR2: SGHAT, FQNNGV. In DNA, the CDR3 is TGTGCCAGCAGCTTAGAGGGGGCATGGATGAACGAGCAGTACTTC. This codes for CASSLEGAWMNEQYF.

V is TRBV7-9 and J is TRBJ2-6, with 8 bases matching TRBD2. Trimming took 5 bases from V and 0 from J; bases not matched to a gene: 9. The CDR3 runs to 18 residues. The germline gives CDR1 SEHNR, CDR2 FQNEAQ (reference sequence). The CDR3 sequence: CASSPGGAGVSGANVLTF. Written as DNA, the CDR3 is TGTGCCAGCAGCCCGGGGGGGGCCGGAGTCTCTGGGGCCAACGTCCTGACTTTC.

V usage is TRBV15 and J usage is TRBJ1-5, with 10 nucleotides matching TRBD1. The length of the CDR3 is 16 residues. Germline assignment: CDR1 LNHNV and CDR2 YYDKDF (reference sequence). The V and J ends lost 5 bases and 3 bases, in that order; junction bases with no gene match: 7. The CDR3 sequence is CATSQPGTGDNQPQHF. CDR3 DNA: TGTGCCACCAGCCAACCCGGGACAGGGGACAATCAGCCCCAGCATTTT.

The V and J genes are TRBV5-1 and TRBJ2-7; D ambiguous. Germline V CDR1 and CDR2: SGHRS, YFSETQ. This CDR3 spans 13 amino acids. The V and J ends lost 4 bases and 9 bases respectively, with 17 bases between them. CDR3 in amino acids: CASSTGGVSGQYF. The CDR3 region has the DNA TGCGCCAGCAGCACCGGTGGTGTATCCGGGCAGTACTTC.

The chain carries TRBV28 and TRBJ2-3; 7 positions match TRBD2. Germline assignment: CDR1 MDHEN and CDR2 SYDVKM. The CDR3 is 12 amino acids. V trimming: 6 bases; J trimming: 6 bases; junction bases outside the gene matches: 3. CDR3 in amino acids: CASRIGGDTQYF. The CDR3 region has the DNA TGTGCCAGCAGAATCGGGGGGGATACGCAGTATTTT.

This clone was found a few times. The V gene is TRBV28, the J gene TRBJ2-5; 9 nucleotides match TRBD1. Per germline, CDR1 MDHEN and CDR2 SYDVKM. Germline trimming cut 6 bases from V and 2 bases from J; bases unmatched to any gene: 4. The CDR3 is 14 amino acids. CDR3 loop: CASRGTGKQETQYF. The CDR3 bases are TGTGCCAGCAGGGGGACAGGGAAACAAGAGACCCAGTACTTC.

V is TRBV5-6 and J is TRBJ2-1; 7 nucleotides align to TRBD1. CDR3 size: 16 residues. Germline V lookup: CDR1 SGHDT, CDR2 YYEEEE. V trimming: 0 bases; J trimming: 3 bases; junction bases outside the gene matches: 6. For the CDR3, the DNA is TGTGCCAGCAGCTTGGAACCGACAGGGTACTACAATGAGCAGTTCTTC. Its protein is CASSLEPTGYYNEQFF.

V and J are TRBV6-5 and TRBJ2-7, with 7 bases matching TRBD2. The V gene end was trimmed by 2 bases and the J gene end by 2 bases; junction bases not matched to a gene: 9. Germline CDR1 and CDR2: MNHEY and SVGAGI. The CDR3 contains 16 residues. The CDR3 DNA sequence: TGTGCCAGCAGTTACAGCCCAGCGGGACCCCCCTACGAGCAGTACTTC. Amino acid sequence: CASSYSPAGPPYEQYF.

The genes are TRBV18 and TRBJ2-6; tentatively, D is TRBD2 (5 bases). Germline CDR1 and CDR2: KGHSH and LQKENI. The V gene lost 3 bases and the J gene lost 1 base, with 10 bases spanning the gap. The CDR3 totals 16 residues. The CDR3 reads CASSPSRGSGANVLTF. CDR3 DNA: TGTGCCAGCTCACCTTCACGGGGTTCTGGGGCCAACGTCCTGACTTTC.